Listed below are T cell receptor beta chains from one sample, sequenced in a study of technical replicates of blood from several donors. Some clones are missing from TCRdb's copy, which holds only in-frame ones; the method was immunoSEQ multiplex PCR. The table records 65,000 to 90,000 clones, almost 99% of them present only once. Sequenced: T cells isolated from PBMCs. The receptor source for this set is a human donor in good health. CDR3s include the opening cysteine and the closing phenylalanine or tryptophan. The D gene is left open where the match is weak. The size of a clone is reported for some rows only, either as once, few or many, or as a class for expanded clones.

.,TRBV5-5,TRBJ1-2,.,CASSFDTGYAYGYTF,TGTGCCAGCAGCTTTGATACAGGGTATGCCTATGGCTACACCTTC
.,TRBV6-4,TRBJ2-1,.,CASSDSSSYNEQFF,TGTGCCAGCAGTGACTCCAGCTCCTACAATGAGCAGTTCTTC
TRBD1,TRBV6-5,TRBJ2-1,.,CASTTGTGGYNEQFF,TGTGCCAGTACTACTGGGACAGGGGGGTACAATGAGCAGTTCTTC
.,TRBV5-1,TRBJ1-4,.,CASSLERELNEKLFF,TGCGCCAGCAGCTTGGAACGGGAGCTTAATGAAAAACTGTTTTTT
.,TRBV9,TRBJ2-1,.,CASSPRETALSYNEQFF,TGTGCCAGCAGCCCGAGGGAGACTGCTCTCTCCTACAATGAGCAGTTCTTC
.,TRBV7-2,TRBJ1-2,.,CASSSRPREAHGYTF,TGTGCCAGCAGCTCCCGTCCCAGGGAGGCACATGGCTACACCTTC
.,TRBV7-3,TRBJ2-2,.,CASSLVDFDTGELFF,TGTGCCAGCAGCTTAGTGGACTTTGACACCGGGGAGCTGTTTTTT
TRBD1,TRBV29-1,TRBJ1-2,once,CSSGQGYDGYTF,TGCAGCTCAGGACAGGGTTACGATGGCTACACCTTC
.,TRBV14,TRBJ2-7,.,CASSQEGAKSYEQYF,TGTGCCAGCAGCCAAGAAGGGGCTAAAAGCTACGAGCAGTACTTC
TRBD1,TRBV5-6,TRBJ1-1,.,CASSLRQGNRRGFF,TGTGCCAGCAGCTTGCGACAGGGGAACCGAAGAGGTTTCTTT
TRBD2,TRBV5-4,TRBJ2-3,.,CASSLTSGNTDTQYF,TGTGCCAGCAGCCTTACTAGCGGAAACACAGATACGCAGTATTTT
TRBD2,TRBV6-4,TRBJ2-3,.,CASSATSSTDTQYF,TGTGCCAGCAGTGCGACTAGCAGCACAGATACGCAGTATTTT
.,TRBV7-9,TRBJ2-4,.,CASSKTGTGAKNIQYF,TGTGCCAGCAGCAAGACAGGGACTGGGGCCAAAAACATTCAGTACTTC
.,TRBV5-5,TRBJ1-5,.,CASSLVPGTTNQPQHF,TGTGCCAGCAGCTTGGTGCCGGGAACCACTAATCAGCCCCAGCATTTT
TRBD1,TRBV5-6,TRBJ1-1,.,CASSSGDRVRTEAFF,TGTGCCAGCAGTTCAGGGGACAGGGTCAGGACTGAAGCTTTCTTT
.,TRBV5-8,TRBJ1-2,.,CASSGVTGNYGYTF,TGTGCCAGCAGCGGAGTTACAGGGAACTATGGCTACACCTTC